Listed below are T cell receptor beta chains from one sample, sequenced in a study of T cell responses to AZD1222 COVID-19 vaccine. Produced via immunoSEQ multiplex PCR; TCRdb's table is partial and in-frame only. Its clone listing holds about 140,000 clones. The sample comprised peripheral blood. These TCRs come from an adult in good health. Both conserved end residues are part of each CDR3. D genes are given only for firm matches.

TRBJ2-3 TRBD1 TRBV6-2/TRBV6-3 CASSYLPGQGVRADTQYF TGTGCCAGCAGTTACCTACCGGGACAGGGAGTTAGGGCAGATACGCAGTATTTT
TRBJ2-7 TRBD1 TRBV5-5 CASSLALRQGRYEQYF TGTGCCAGCAGCTTGGCATTGCGACAGGGGAGGTACGAGCAGTACTTC
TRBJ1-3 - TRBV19 CASSAPGTHSGNTIYF TGTGCCAGTAGTGCCCCCGGGACGCACTCTGGAAACACCATATATTTT
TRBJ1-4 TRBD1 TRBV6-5 CASSPDRGSEKLFF TGTGCCAGCAGCCCAGACAGGGGCAGTGAAAAACTGTTTTTT
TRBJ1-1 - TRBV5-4 CASSNDRLGTEAFF TGTGCCAGCAGCAACGACAGACTGGGGACTGAAGCTTTCTTT
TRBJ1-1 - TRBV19 CASRNGLQANTEAFF TGTGCCAGTAGGAACGGCCTACAGGCCAACACTGAAGCTTTCTTT
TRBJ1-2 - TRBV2 CASRPTESYGYTF TGTGCCAGCAGACCGACAGAGAGCTATGGCTACACCTTC
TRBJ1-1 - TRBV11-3 CASSKQPNTEAFF TGTGCCAGCAGCAAACAGCCGAACACTGAAGCTTTCTTT
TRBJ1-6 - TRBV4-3 CASSQDLSRSSPLHF TGCGCCAGCAGCCAAGATCTCAGCAGGAGTTCACCCCTCCACTTT
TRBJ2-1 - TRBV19 CASNIGLHGEQFF TGTGCCAGTAACATAGGACTCCACGGTGAGCAGTTCTTC
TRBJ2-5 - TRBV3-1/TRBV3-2 CASSRGGGPETQYF TGTGCCAGCAGCCGAGGAGGGGGCCCGGAGACCCAGTACTTC
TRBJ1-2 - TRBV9 CASSPIGRSNYGYTF TGTGCCAGCAGCCCTATAGGCCGATCTAACTATGGCTACACCTTC
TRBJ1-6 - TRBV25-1 CASSASGSSYNSPLHF TGTGCCAGCAGTGCCTCTGGGAGCTCCTATAATTCACCCCTCCACTTT
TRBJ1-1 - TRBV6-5 CASSYSGAPRTEAFF TGTGCCAGCAGTTACTCGGGGGCTCCGAGGACTGAAGCTTTCTTT
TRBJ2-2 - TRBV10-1 CAKRANSRGDFDTGELFF TGCGCCAAGAGGGCCAACTCTAGGGGGGACTTCGACACCGGGGAGCTGTTTTTT
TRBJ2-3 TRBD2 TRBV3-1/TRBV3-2 CASSSSGGARYF TGTGCCAGCAGCTCTAGCGGGGGGGCCAGATATTTT
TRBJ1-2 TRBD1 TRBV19 CASSTGGFGYTF TGTGCCAGTAGTACAGGGGGGTTTGGCTACACCTTC
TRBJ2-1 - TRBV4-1 CASSSGLNDEQFF TGCGCCAGCAGCAGCGGCCTGAACGATGAGCAGTTCTTC
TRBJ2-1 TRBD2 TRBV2 CASSDRGGRSEQFF TGTGCCAGCAGTGACCGGGGGGGCAGGAGTGAGCAGTTCTTC
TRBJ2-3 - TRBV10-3 CAISEVGASGGTQYF TGTGCCATCAGTGAGGTTGGGGCAAGTGGAGGTACGCAGTATTTT
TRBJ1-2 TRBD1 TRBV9 CASSVLGQAYGYTF TGTGCCAGCAGCGTCTTGGGACAGGCCTATGGCTACACCTTC
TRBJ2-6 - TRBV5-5 CASSFTVTGANVLTF TGTGCCAGCAGCTTTACAGTGACTGGGGCCAACGTCCTGACTTTC
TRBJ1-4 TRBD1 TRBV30 CAWTLTGTQLFF TGTGCCTGGACCCTGACAGGGACACAACTGTTTTTT
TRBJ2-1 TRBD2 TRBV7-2 CASSSQLAGFYNEQFF TGTGCCAGCAGCTCGCAACTAGCGGGATTCTACAATGAGCAGTTCTTC
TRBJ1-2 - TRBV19 CASSTTGTFYGYTF TGTGCCAGTAGTACGACCGGGACTTTCTATGGCTACACCTTC
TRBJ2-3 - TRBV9 CASSAGLTSTDTQYF TGTGCCAGCAGCGCCGGACTGACTAGCACAGATACGCAGTATTTT
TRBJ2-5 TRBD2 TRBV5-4 CASSLGGLAGAETQYF TGTGCCAGCAGCTTGGGAGGGCTAGCGGGAGCAGAGACCCAGTACTTC
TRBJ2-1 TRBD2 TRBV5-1 CASSLVVAGNNEQFF TGCGCCAGCAGCTTGGTAGTAGCGGGGAACAATGAGCAGTTCTTC
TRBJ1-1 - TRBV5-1 CASSSSGGGTEAFF TGCGCCAGCAGCTCCTCAGGTGGTGGGACTGAAGCTTTCTTT